The sequence of this T cell receptor (beta chain) was determined in a study of metastatic and nonmetastatic thyroid tumors. Overall study context: Repertoires from blood and tumor or nodule tissue of malignant and benign thyroid patients were compared.

No treatment of any kind had been given to any patient before thyroid surgery. In the original analysis: In papillary thyroid cancer, a distant-metastasis classifier was built using CDR3 differences across clinicopathological groups. TCRdb called clones again from the PCR reads with MiXCR. The V and J calls follow TCRdb's processing rather than the paper's. Of tens of thousands of clones listed, around 20% are singletons. Overall study findings and caveats: TCR beta diversity was reportedly significantly higher in malignant thyroid tumors than benign nodules, in blood and tumor.

V was shortened by 8 bases and J by 6 bases, with 17 bases between the two germline ends. CDR3 length: 13 amino acids. Germline lookup yields CDR1 MNHEY and CDR2 SMNVEV (reference sequence). This clone was found a few times. What it binds is not known. The chain combines TRBV27 with TRBJ2-7; a possible D gene is TRBD2 (6 bases). Sequencing was done on a sample of blood. The clonotype comes from a female donor with papillary thyroid cancer or a benign thyroid nodule (not recorded which). Some clones in this sample may be carry-over from other donors' samples. The DNA of the CDR3 is TGTGCCAGCTCCGGGACTCTACGTGGCGAGCAGTACTTC. Translating it yields CASSGTLRGEQYF.